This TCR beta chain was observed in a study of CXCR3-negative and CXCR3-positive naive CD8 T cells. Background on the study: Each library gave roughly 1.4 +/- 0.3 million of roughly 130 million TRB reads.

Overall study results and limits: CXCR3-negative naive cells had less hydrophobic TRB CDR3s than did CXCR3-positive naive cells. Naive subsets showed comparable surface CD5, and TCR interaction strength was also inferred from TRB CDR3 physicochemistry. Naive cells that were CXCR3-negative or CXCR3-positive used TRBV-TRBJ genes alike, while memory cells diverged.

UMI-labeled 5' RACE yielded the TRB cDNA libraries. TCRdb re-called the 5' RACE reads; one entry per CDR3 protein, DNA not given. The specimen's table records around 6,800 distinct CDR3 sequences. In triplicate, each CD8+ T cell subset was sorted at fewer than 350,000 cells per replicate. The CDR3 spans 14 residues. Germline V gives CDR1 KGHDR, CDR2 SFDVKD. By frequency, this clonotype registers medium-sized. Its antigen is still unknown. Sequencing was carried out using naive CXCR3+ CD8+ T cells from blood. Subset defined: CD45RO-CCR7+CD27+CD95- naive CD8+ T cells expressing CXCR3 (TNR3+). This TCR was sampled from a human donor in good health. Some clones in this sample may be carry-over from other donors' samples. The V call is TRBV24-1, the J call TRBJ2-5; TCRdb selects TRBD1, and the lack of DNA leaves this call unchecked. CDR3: CATSDSGGPETQYF.